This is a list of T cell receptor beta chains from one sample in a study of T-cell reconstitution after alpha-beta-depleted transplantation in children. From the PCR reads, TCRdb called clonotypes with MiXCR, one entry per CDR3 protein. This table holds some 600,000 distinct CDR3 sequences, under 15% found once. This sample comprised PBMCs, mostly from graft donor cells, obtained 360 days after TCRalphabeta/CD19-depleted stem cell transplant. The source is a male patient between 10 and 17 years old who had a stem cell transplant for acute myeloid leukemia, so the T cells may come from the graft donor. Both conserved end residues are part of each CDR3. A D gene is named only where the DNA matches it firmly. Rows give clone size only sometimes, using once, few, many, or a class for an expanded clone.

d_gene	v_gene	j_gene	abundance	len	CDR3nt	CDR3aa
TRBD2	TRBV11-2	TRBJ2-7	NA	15	TGTGCCAGCAGCCCCCGACTAGCGGGAAAGTACGAGCAGTACTTC	CASSPRLAGKYEQYF
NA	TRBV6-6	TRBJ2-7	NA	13	TGTGCCAGCATACCGCCGGACTCCTACGAGCAGTACTTC	CASIPPDSYEQYF
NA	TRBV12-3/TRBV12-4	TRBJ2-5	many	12	TGTGCCAGCAGTCAAAACCTGGGGACCCAGTACTTC	CASSQNLGTQYF
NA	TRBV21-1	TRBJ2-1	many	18	TGTGCCAGCAGCAAAGAGGTTGGGGCGGGCCGTCCATACAATGAGCAGTTCTTC	CASSKEVGAGRPYNEQFF
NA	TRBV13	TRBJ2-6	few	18	TGTGCCAGCAGCGCAGGGAGGCCAATCTTCTCTGGGGCCAACGTCCTGACTTTC	CASSAGRPIFSGANVLTF
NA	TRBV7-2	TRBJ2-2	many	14	TGTGCCAGCAGCTTCGTGGGGGCCCTCGGGGAGCTGTTTTTT	CASSFVGALGELFF
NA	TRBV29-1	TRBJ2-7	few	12	TGCAGCTTTGATACAGGTGTTGGCGAGCAGTACTTC	CSFDTGVGEQYF
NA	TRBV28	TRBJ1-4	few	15	TGTGCCAGCAGGACCAGACGGAAGGAGACCGAAAAACTGTTTTTT	CASRTRRKETEKLFF
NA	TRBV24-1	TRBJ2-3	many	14	TGTGCCACCAGTGATTTAACGGGGGAAGATACGCAGTATTTT	CATSDLTGEDTQYF
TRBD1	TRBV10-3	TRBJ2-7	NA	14	TGTGCCACACAAGACAGGGCACGAGACTGGGAGCAGTACTTC	CATQDRARDWEQYF
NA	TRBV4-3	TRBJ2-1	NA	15	TGCGCCAGCAGCCAAGATTTAGGGTACGACATTGAGCAGTTCTTC	CASSQDLGYDIEQFF
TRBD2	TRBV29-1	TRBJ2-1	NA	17	TGCAGCGTTGACGGGCTAGCGGGAGCGGTCTCCTACAATGAGCAGTTCTTC	CSVDGLAGAVSYNEQFF
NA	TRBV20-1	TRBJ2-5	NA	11	TGCAGTGCTCAATCTCAAGAGACCCAGTACTTC	CSAQSQETQYF
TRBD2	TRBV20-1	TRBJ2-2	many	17	TGCAGTGCTAGGGGAGGGACTAGCGGGAGAAGGGCCGGGGAGCTGTTTTTT	CSARGGTSGRRAGELFF
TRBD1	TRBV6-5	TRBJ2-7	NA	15	TGTGCCAGCAGTAACCGGGACAGGGGCGAGGGCGAGCAGTACTTC	CASSNRDRGEGEQYF
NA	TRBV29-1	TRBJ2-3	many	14	TGCAGCGTTGAAGGACAGGTCCCCACAGATACGCAGTATTTT	CSVEGQVPTDTQYF
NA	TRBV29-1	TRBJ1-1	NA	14	TGCAGCGTTGCCCACGGCCTGCCGAACACTGAAGCTTTCTTT	CSVAHGLPNTEAFF
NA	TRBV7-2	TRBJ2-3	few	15	TGTGCCAGCAGCTTAGCGGGAGCGTGGGCAGATACGCAGTATTTT	CASSLAGAWADTQYF
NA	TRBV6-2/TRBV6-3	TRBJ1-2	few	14	TGTGCCAGCAGTTACTCGCGCAGGGGAGATGGCTACACCTTC	CASSYSRRGDGYTF
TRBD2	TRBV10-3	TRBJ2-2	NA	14	TGTGCCATCAACAAGCGGGAGCAAAACGGGGAGCTGTTTTTT	CAINKREQNGELFF
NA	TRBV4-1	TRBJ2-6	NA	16	TGCGCCAGCAGCCGGGAGACCCCTGCTGGGGCCAACGTCCTGACTTTC	CASSRETPAGANVLTF
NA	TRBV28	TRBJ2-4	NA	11	TGTGCCAGCAGTTCGGGGGCCGTTCAGTACTTC	CASSSGAVQYF
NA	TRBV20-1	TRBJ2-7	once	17	TGCAGTGCTAAGGCCGAATTCCAACACCGGCCTAGCAAAGAGCAGTACTTC	CSAKAEFQHRPSKEQYF
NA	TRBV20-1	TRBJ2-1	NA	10	TGCAGTGCTAGTCGCCTTGAGCAGTTCTTC	CSASRLEQFF
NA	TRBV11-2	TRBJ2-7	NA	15	TGTGCCAGCAGCCCCCGTAGAGACGGTTCCTACGAGCAGTACTTC	CASSPRRDGSYEQYF
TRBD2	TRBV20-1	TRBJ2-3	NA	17	TGCAGTGCTACGGGACTAGCGGGAGGGTGGGACACAGATACGCAGTATTTT	CSATGLAGGWDTDTQYF
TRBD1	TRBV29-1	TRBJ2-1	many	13	TGCAGCGTTGAAGGTTACAGGGGCAATGAGCAGTTCTTC	CSVEGYRGNEQFF
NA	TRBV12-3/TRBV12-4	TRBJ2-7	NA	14	TGTGCCAGCAGTTTATGGACAGTCTCCTACGAGCAGTACTTC	CASSLWTVSYEQYF
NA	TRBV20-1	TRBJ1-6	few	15	TGCAGTGCTAGAGATAAAGGGGGGGTAAACTCACCCCTCCACTTT	CSARDKGGVNSPLHF
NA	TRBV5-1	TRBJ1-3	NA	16	TGCGCCAGCAGCTCCAGGGAAGGGGCCTCTGGAAACACCATATATTTT	CASSSREGASGNTIYF
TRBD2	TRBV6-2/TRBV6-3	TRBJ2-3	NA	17	TGTGCCAGCAGTTATCCATGGCCTAGCGGACTCACAGATACGCAGTATTTT	CASSYPWPSGLTDTQYF
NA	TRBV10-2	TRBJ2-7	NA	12	TGCGCCAGCTGCGCGGGGCAGGGCGAGCAGTACTTC	CASCAGQGEQYF
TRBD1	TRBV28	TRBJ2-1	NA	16	TGTGCCAGCAGTCTGGAAACAGGGGGCCCTTACAATGAGCAGTTCTTC	CASSLETGGPYNEQFF
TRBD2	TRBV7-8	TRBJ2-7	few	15	TGTGCCAGCAGCTACCGGACTAGCGGGGGATACGAGCAGTACTTC	CASSYRTSGGYEQYF
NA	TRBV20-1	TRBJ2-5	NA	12	TGCAGTGCTAGACAGGTGGGAGAGACCCAGTACTTC	CSARQVGETQYF
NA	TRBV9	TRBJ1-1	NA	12	TGTGCCAGCAGCGTAGGTGACACTGAAGCTTTCTTT	CASSVGDTEAFF
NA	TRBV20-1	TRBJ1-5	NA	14	TGCAGTGCTAGATGGGAGTCCCCGGGTCAGCCCCAGCATTTT	CSARWESPGQPQHF
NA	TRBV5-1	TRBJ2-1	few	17	TGCGCCAGCAGCTTGGGTCGTTTGCGGGAAGTTCGCAATGAGCAGTTCTTC	CASSLGRLREVRNEQFF
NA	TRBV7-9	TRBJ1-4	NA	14	TGTGCCAGCAGCTGGACGGGGTTGGGAGAAAAACTGTTTTTT	CASSWTGLGEKLFF
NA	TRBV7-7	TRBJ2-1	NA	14	TGTGCTAGCAGCTCCTTGGGGGGCGTCAATGAGCAGTTCTTC	CASSSLGGVNEQFF
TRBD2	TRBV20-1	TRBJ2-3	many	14	TGCAGTGCTCCAGCGGGACTGCCCTCAGATACGCAGTATTTT	CSAPAGLPSDTQYF
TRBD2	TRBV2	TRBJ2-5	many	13	TGTGCCAGCAGTCGGGAGGTCCAAGAGACCCAGTACTTC	CASSREVQETQYF
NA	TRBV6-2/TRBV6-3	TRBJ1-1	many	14	TGTGCCAGCATCCTGGCTGGGACGGGGGGTGAAGCTTTCTTT	CASILAGTGGEAFF
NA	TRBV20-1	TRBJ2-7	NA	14	TGCAGTGCTAGAAGTCGGGCTATCTCCTACGAGCAGTACTTC	CSARSRAISYEQYF
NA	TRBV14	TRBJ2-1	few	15	TGTGCCAGCAGCCCACCCGGGCCTTCCTACAATGAGCAGTTCTTC	CASSPPGPSYNEQFF
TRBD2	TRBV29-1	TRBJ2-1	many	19	TGCAGCGTTGCCGGGACTAGCGGGAAAGTACTCTCGGGTTACAATGAGCAGTTCTTC	CSVAGTSGKVLSGYNEQFF
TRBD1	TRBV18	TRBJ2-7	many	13	TGTGCCAGCTCTTGGGACAGTTCTTACGAGCAGTACTTC	CASSWDSSYEQYF
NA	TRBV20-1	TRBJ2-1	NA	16	TGCAGTGCTAGAGGCTCGGGCTCCATCGGGAGTCAATGGCAGTTCTTC	CSARGSGSIGSQWQFF
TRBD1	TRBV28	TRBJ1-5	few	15	TGTGCCAGCAGACCCGACAGGGGGATCTATCAGCCCCAGCATTTT	CASRPDRGIYQPQHF